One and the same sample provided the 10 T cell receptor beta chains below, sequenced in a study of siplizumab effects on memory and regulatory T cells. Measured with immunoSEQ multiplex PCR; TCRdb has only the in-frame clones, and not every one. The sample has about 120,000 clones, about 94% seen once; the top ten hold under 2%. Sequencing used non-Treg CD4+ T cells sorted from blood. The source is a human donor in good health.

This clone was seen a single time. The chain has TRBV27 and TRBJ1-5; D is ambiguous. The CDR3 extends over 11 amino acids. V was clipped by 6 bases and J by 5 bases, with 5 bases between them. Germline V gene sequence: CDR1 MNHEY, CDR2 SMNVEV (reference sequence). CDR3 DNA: TGTGCCAGCAGCAAATATCAGCCCCAGCATTTT. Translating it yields CASSKYQPQHF.

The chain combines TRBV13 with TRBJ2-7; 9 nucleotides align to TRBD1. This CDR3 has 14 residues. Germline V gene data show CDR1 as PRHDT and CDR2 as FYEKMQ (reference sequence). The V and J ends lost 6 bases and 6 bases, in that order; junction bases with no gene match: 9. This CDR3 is CASSGRDRGAEQYF. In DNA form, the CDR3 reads TGTGCCAGCAGTGGCCGCGACAGGGGGGCCGAGCAGTACTTC. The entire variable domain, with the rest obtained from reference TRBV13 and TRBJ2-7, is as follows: AAGVIQSPRHLIKEKRETATLKCYPIPRHDTVYWYQQGPGQDPQFLISFYEKMQSDKGSIPDRFSAQQFSDYHSELNMSSLELGDSALYFCASSGRDRGAEQYFGPGTRLTVT.

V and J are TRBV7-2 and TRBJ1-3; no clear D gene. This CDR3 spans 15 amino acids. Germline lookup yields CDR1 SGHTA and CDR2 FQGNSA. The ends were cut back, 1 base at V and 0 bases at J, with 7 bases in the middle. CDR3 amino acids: CASSLGSSSGNTIYF. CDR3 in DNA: TGTGCCAGCAGCTTAGGCAGCTCCTCTGGAAACACCATATATTTT.

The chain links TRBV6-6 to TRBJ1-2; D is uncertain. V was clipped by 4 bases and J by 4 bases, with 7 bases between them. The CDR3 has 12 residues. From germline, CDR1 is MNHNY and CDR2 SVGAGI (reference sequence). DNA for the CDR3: TGTGCCAGCAGTTCGCCGTCCTATGGCTACACCTTC. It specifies CASSSPSYGYTF.

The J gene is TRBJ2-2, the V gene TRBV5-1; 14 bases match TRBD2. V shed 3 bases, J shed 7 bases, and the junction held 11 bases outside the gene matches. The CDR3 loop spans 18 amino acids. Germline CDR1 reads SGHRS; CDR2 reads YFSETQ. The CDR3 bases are TGCGCCAGCAGCTGGACGCCGGGACTAGCGGGAGTCGTCGGGGAGCTGTTTTTT. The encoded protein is CASSWTPGLAGVVGELFF.

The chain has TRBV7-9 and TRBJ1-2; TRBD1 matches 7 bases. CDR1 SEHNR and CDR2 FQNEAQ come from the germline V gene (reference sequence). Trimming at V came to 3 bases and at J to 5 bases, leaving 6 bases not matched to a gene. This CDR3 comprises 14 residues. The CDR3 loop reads CASSFFRGSYGYTF. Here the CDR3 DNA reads TGTGCCAGCAGCTTTTTCAGGGGGTCGTATGGCTACACCTTC. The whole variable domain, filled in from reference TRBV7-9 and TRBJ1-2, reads DTGVSQNPRHKITKRGQNVTFRCDPISEHNRLYWYRQTLGQGPEFLTYFQNEAQLEKSRLLSDRFSAERPKGSFSTLEIQRTEQGDSAMYLCASSFFRGSYGYTFGSGTRLTVV.

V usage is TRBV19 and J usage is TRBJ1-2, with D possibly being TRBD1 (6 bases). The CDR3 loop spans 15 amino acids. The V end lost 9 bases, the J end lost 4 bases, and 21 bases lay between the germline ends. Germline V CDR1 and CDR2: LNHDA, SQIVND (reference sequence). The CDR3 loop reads CASQRLRTVSYGYTF. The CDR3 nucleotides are TGTGCCAGCCAGCGCTTGAGGACAGTCTCCTATGGCTACACCTTC. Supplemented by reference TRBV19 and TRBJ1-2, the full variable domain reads DGGITQSPKYLFRKEGQNVTLSCEQNLNHDAMYWYRQDPGQGLRLIYYSQIVNDFQKGDIAEGYSVSREKKESFPLTVTSAQKNPTAFYLCASQRLRTVSYGYTFGSGTRLTVV.

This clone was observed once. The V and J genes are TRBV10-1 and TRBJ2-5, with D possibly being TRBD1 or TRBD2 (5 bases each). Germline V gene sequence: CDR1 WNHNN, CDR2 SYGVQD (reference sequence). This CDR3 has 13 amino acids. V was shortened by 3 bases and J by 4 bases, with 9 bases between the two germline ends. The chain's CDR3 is CASSEGDLETQYF. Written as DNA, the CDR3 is TGCGCCAGCAGTGAAGGGGACCTAGAGACCCAGTACTTC.

In DNA form, the CDR3 reads TGTGCCAGCTCACCGCGACAGGGGGCTGACTATGGCTACACCTTC. Protein sequence: CASSPRQGADYGYTF. This chain links TRBV18 with TRBJ1-2, with TRBD1 identical over 10 bases. The germline V gene has CDR1 KGHSH and CDR2 LQKENI. The CDR3 is 15 residues long. The trim removed 3 bases at V and 3 bases at J, leaving 4 bases unmatched.

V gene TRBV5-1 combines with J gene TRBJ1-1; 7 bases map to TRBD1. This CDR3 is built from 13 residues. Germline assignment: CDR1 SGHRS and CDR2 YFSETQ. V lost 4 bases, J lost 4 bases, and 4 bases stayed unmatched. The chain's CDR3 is CASSTGQRTEAFF. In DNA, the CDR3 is TGCGCCAGCAGCACGGGACAGCGCACTGAAGCTTTCTTT.